This section outlines one T cell receptor beta chain sequence together with its context. The antigen is undetermined. This specimen belongs to a study of shared clonotypes between healthy human individuals. Study context: Donors had three CD4 naive, three CD4 memory, two CD8 naive and one CD8 memory plate apiece. General study results and limits: Larger estimated richness was generally seen in naive subsets than in memory subsets. Roughly 5.3% of naive CD4 clonotypes were common to several donors.

Clones were sequenced by immunoSEQ multiplex PCR, and TCRdb holds only the in-frame ones, with some missing. In the table there are approximately 980,000 clones, roughly 72% of which are singletons. Donors, healthy HIV-negative adults, lacked recent acute infections or vaccinations. Sequencing input: memory CD4+ T cells sorted from blood. The sample's subset: CD45RA-negative fraction. This sequence was found in a young man in good health.

The CDR3 bases are TGTGCCAGCAGCTTGGGGGGCGGGCCCCCGGTCTACTTC. Protein sequence: CASSLGGGPPVYF. The rearrangement uses TRBV5-4 and TRBJ2-5, with D perhaps TRBD1 or TRBD2 (5 bases each). Trimming removed 0 bases at V and 14 bases at J, with 17 bases between. The CDR3 sequence is 13 residues long. Per germline, CDR1 SGHNT and CDR2 YYREEE (reference sequence).